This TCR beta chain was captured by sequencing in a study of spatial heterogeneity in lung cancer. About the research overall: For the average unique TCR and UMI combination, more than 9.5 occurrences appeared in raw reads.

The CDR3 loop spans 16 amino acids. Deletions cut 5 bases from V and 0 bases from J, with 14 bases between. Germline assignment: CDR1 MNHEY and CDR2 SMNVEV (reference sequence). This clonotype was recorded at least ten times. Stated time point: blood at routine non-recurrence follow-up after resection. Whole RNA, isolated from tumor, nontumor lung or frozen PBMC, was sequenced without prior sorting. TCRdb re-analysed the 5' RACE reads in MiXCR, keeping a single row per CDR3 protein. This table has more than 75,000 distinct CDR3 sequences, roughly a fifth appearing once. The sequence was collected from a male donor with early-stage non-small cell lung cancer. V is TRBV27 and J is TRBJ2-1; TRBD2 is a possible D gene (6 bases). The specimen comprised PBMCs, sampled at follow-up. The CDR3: CASSPSGLGSYNEQFF. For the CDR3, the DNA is TGTGCCAGCAGTCCCTCGGGACTGGGCTCCTACAATGAGCAGTTCTTC.